The clone carrying this TCR beta chain was counted a few times. TCRdb reanalysed the RT-PCR reads using MiXCR and keeps one entry per CDR3 protein. This table has over 400,000 distinct CDR3 sequences, around 16% appearing once. The length of the CDR3 is 14 residues. Trimming removed 4 bases from V and 5 bases from J; junction bases left unmatched: 2. In germline, CDR1 is SQVTM, CDR2 ANQGSEA. The record originates from a study of patients and donors after allogeneic stem cell transplantation. The chain carries TRBV29-1 and TRBJ2-1, with 13 bases that match TRBD2. Source material: blood, either unsorted or a sorted T cell fraction (not recorded which). The sequence was collected from a human donor who was either an allogeneic HSCT recipient or a stem cell or donor lymphocyte infusion donor (not recorded which). It is not recorded whose cells these are; they may come from a transplant donor. This CDR3 reads CSVGGLAGNNEQFF. The CDR3 DNA sequence: TGCAGCGTTGGGGGACTAGCGGGAAACAATGAGCAGTTCTTC.